This T cell receptor (beta chain) was retrieved from a study of naive and memory T cell subsets. Findings and limits, study-wide: There was no ground truth to check naive and memory subset results.

The CDR3 is made up of 16 amino acids. V lost 6 bases and J 8 bases, leaving 23 bases between the germline ends. The germline V gene encodes CDR1 SGHTA and CDR2 FQGNSA. This clonotype appeared many times. The antigen is not known. An equimolar mix of two oligonucleotides served as the beta constant-region primer for TRBC1 and TRBC2. The cDNA 3' end received a ligated single-stranded oligonucleotide carrying the SP2 primer and a 12-nucleotide UMI. TCRdb passed the UMI-ligation and nested PCR reads through MiXCR, listing each CDR3 protein once. The sample has around 160,000 distinct CDR3 sequences, approximately 17% seen once.

The sample was naive CD4+ T cells from blood. This clonotype was obtained from a human donor in good health. This chain joins TRBV7-2 and TRBJ2-1, with D possibly being TRBD2 (6 bases). The CDR3 DNA follows: TGTGCCAGCAGGCCGGGCGGGGACCTTCGGGCCCATGAGCAGTTCTTC. It specifies CASRPGGDLRAHEQFF.